Each of the 5 T cell receptor beta chains below was sequenced from the same sample in a study of T cell repertoires in ileal Crohn's disease. The repertoire was sequenced with immunoSEQ multiplex PCR; TCRdb's copy has only in-frame clones and lacks some. Altogether over 25,000 clones are present, around 80% being singletons, with the ten largest covering 15% to 20%. Sequenced sample: ileal tissue. These TCRs come from an adult with Crohn's disease.

The sample holds one count of this clone. The rearrangement joins TRBV5-1 to TRBJ2-5, with 8 bases identical to TRBD1. The DNA end is more similar to TRBJ2-7, so the J call may be wrong. Germline assignment: CDR1 SGHRS and CDR2 YFSETQ. This CDR3 spans 14 amino acids. As DNA, the CDR3 is TGCGCCAGCAGCTTCCGGCAGGGGGCCAACGAGCAGTACTTC. Its translation is CASSFRQGANEQYF.

The rearrangement joins TRBV6-6 to TRBJ2-5, with D maybe TRBD2 (6 bases). The J call is uncertain, as TRBJ2-7 better fits the DNA end. The CDR3 loop spans 13 amino acids. CDR1 and CDR2 (germline): MNHNY, SVGAGI (reference sequence). In DNA, the CDR3 is TGTGCCAGCAGTTATTTGGGGGGATACGAGCAGTACTTC. It codes for CASSYLGGYEQYF.

J is TRBJ2-1 and V is TRBV5-6; 10 nucleotides align to TRBD2. The V gene's germline CDR1 is SGHDT and CDR2 YYEEEE. J gave up 7 bases and V 0 bases, and 13 bases lay outside the gene matches. This CDR3 is 18 amino acids long. In DNA form, the CDR3 reads TGTGCCAGCAGCTTGGCCGGGCTAGCGGGGGCGCCAGGGAATGAGCAGTTCTTC. This gives the protein CASSLAGLAGAPGNEQFF.

CDR3 in DNA: TGTGCCAGCAGGGGAGGGCCGGAGACCCAGTACTTC. Translated: CASRGGPETQYF. The chain employs TRBV6-4 and TRBJ2-5, with 7 bases matching TRBD2. The ends lost 6 bases at V and 5 bases at J; junction bases unmatched: 3. CDR3 length: 12 residues. CDR1 and CDR2 (germline): MRHNA, SNTAGT.

This clone was picked up one time. This chain uses TRBV5-1 with TRBJ1-1; D not certain. The V and J ends lost 4 bases and 6 bases respectively, with 13 bases between them. The CDR3 consists of 13 residues. Germline V lookup: CDR1 SGHRS, CDR2 YFSETQ. CDR3 in amino acids: CASSPAGEAEAFF. The DNA of the CDR3 is TGCGCCAGCAGCCCGGCCGGGGAGGCTGAAGCTTTCTTT.